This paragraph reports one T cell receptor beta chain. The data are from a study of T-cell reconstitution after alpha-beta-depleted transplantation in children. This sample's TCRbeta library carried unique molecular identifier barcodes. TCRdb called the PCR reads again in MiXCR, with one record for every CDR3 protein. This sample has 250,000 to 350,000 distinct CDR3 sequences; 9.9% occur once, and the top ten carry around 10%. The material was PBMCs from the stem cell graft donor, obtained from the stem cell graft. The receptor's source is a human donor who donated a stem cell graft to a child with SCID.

Here the CDR3 reads CASSPFTFREDYGYTF. For the CDR3, the DNA is TGTGCCAGCAGTCCTTTCACCTTCAGGGAGGACTATGGCTACACCTTC. This sequence joins TRBV6-1 and TRBJ1-2, with a tentative D call TRBD1 (5 bases). V lost 5 bases to trimming and J lost 3 bases, with 19 bases between them. In germline, CDR1 is MNHNS, CDR2 SASEGT. The CDR3 is made up of 16 amino acids.